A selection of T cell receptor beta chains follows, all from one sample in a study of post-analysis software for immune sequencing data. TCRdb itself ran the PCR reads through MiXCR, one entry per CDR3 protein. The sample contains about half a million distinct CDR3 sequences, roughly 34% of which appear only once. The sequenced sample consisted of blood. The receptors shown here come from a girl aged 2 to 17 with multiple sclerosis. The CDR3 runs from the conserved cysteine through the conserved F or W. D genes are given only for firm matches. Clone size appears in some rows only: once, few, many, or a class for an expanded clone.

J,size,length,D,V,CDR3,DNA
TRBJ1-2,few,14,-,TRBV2,CASSEKGRGRGYTF,TGTGCCAGCAGTGAGAAGGGGCGGGGACGGGGCTACACCTTC
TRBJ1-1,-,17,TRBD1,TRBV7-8,CASSMAMRQGPNTEAFF,TGTGCCAGCAGCATGGCAATGAGACAGGGACCTAACACTGAAGCTTTCTTT
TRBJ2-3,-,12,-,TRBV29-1,CSVQTRDGSQYF,TGCAGCGTCCAGACTAGGGACGGGTCGCAGTATTTT
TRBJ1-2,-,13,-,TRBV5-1,CASRREANYGYTF,TGCGCCAGCAGGAGGGAAGCTAACTATGGCTACACCTTC
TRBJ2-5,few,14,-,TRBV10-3,CAIREEGPQETQYF,TGTGCCATCAGGGAAGAAGGCCCACAAGAGACCCAGTACTTC
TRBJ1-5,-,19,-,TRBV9,CASSPTSGGLDGGWQPQHF,TGTGCCAGCAGCCCCACATCCGGTGGGTTAGACGGGGGATGGCAGCCCCAGCATTTT
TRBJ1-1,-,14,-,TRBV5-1,CASSSQQENTEAFF,TGCGCCAGCAGCTCCCAACAGGAGAACACTGAAGCTTTCTTT
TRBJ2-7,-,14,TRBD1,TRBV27,CASSAGGLRNEQYF,TGTGCCAGCAGCGCAGGGGGCTTGAGAAACGAGCAGTACTTC
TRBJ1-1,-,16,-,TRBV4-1,CASSRLAGSASTEAFF,TGCGCCAGCAGCCGTCTAGCGGGATCCGCGAGCACTGAAGCTTTCTTT
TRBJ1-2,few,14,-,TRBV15,CATSSSPSFLGYTF,TGTGCCACCAGCAGCTCCCCCTCTTTTTTGGGCTACACCTTC
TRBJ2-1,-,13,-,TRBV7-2,CASSAGLYNEQFF,TGTGCCAGCAGCGCGGGACTTTACAATGAGCAGTTCTTC
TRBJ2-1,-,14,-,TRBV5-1,CASSSGRSYNEQFF,TGCGCCAGCAGCTCCGGACGGAGCTACAATGAGCAGTTCTTC
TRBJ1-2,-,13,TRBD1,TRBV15,CATSRGTGDGYTF,TGTGCCACCAGCAGAGGGACAGGGGATGGCTACACCTTC
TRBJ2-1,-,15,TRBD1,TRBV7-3,CASSPGTGIRNEQFF,TGTGCCAGCAGCCCCGGGACAGGGATTAGGAATGAGCAGTTCTTC
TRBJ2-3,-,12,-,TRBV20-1,CSASESTDTQYF,TGCAGTGCTAGCGAGAGCACAGATACGCAGTATTTT
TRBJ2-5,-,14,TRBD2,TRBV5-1,CASSTGGAQETQYF,TGCGCCAGCAGCACCGGGGGGGCGCAAGAGACCCAGTACTTC
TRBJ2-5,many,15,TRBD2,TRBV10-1,CASSLAGGPGETQYF,TGCGCCAGCAGTCTAGCGGGGGGGCCGGGAGAGACCCAGTACTTC
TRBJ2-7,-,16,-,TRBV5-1,CASSEGGAGSSYEQYF,TGCGCCAGCAGTGAAGGAGGGGCCGGGAGCTCCTACGAGCAGTACTTC
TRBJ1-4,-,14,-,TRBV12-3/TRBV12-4,CASSLRATNEKLFF,TGTGCCAGCAGTTTACGGGCAACTAATGAAAAACTGTTTTTT
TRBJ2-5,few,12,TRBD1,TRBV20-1,CSAPQGTETQYF,TGCAGTGCGCCACAGGGGACCGAGACCCAGTACTTC
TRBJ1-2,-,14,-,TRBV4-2,CASSPPNPGMGYTF,TGTGCCAGCAGCCCCCCCAATCCGGGGATGGGCTACACCTTC
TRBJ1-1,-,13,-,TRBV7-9,CASSLKGEGEAFF,TGTGCCAGCAGCTTAAAGGGGGAAGGAGAAGCTTTCTTT
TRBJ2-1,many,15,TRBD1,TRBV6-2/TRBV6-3,CASTATGGSYNEQFF,TGTGCCAGCACCGCGACAGGGGGAAGCTACAATGAGCAGTTCTTC
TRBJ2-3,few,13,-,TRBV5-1,CASSLAGRASAYF,TGCGCCAGCAGCTTGGCCGGGCGGGCATCGGCGTATTTT
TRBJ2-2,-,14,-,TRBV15,CATSRQENTGELFF,TGTGCCACCAGCAGACAGGAGAACACCGGGGAGCTGTTTTTT
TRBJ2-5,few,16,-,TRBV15,CATSRARQGGGETQYF,TGTGCCACCAGCAGAGCTCGACAGGGTGGAGGGGAGACCCAGTACTTC
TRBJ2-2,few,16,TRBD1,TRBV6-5,CASSYRDRGNTGELFF,TGTGCCAGCAGTTACCGGGACAGGGGGAACACCGGGGAGCTGTTTTTT
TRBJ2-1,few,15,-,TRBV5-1,CASSETAAPYNEQFF,TGCGCCAGCAGCGAGACAGCGGCCCCATACAATGAGCAGTTCTTC
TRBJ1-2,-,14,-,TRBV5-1,CASSPAILSYGYTF,TGCGCCAGCAGCCCCGCGATCCTGAGCTATGGCTACACCTTC
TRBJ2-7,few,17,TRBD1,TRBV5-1,CASSLALLQGTTYEQYF,TGCGCCAGCAGCTTGGCTCTCCTACAGGGGACGACCTACGAGCAGTACTTC
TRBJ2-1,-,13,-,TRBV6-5,CASSRGAINEQFF,TGTGCCAGCAGCCGGGGGGCTATCAATGAGCAGTTCTTC
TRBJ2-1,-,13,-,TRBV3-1,CASSHPNLGEQFF,TGTGCCAGCAGCCACCCGAACCTCGGTGAGCAGTTCTTC
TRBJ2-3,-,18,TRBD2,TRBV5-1,CASSTTSGGAGVSDTQYF,TGCGCCAGCAGCACGACTAGCGGGGGGGCCGGTGTTTCAGATACGCAGTATTTT
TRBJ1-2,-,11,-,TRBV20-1,CSADRGLGYTF,TGCAGTGCTGACCGAGGGTTAGGCTACACCTTC
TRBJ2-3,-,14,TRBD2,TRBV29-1,CSVELAGADDTQYF,TGCAGCGTTGAACTAGCGGGGGCAGACGATACGCAGTATTTT
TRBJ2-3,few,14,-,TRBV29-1,CSAVGGRRSDTQYF,TGCAGCGCCGTTGGGGGCAGGAGGTCAGATACGCAGTATTTT
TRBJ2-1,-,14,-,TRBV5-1,CASSLSRPGNEQFF,TGCGCCAGCAGCTTGAGTCGACCTGGCAATGAGCAGTTCTTC
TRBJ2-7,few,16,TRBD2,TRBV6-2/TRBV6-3,CASTSIAGGIYYEQYF,TGTGCCAGCACCTCTATAGCGGGGGGAATTTACTACGAGCAGTACTTC
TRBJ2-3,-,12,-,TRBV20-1,CSATPGGDTQYF,TGCAGTGCCACCCCGGGCGGAGATACGCAGTATTTT
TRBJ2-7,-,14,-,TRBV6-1,CASSVSQGGYGQYF,TGTGCCAGCAGTGTTTCGCAGGGCGGGTACGGGCAGTACTTC
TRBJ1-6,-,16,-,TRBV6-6,CASSYSADNYNSPLHF,TGTGCCAGCAGTTACTCTGCCGATAACTACAATTCACCCCTCCACTTT
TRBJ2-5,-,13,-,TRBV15,CATSSVLQETQYF,TGTGCCACCAGCAGTGTGCTCCAAGAGACCCAGTACTTC
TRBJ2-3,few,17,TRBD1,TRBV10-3,CAISARSGQGLTDTQYF,TGTGCCATCAGCGCTAGATCGGGACAGGGATTAACAGATACGCAGTATTTT
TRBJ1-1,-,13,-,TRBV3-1,CAARGVSKTEAFF,TGTGCCGCCCGCGGGGTTTCGAAAACTGAAGCTTTCTTT
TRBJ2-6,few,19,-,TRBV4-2,CASSQDRGVLTRGANVLTF,TGTGCCAGCAGCCAAGATCGAGGGGTCCTTACGCGGGGGGCCAACGTCCTGACTTTC
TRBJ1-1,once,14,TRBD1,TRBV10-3,CAISEGATDTEAFF,TGTGCCATCAGCGAGGGGGCCACGGACACTGAAGCTTTCTTT